This entry lists 23 T cell receptor beta chains sequenced from one sample in a study of shared clonotypes between healthy human individuals. The method was immunoSEQ multiplex PCR; TCRdb's version includes in-frame clones alone and lacks a portion of them. The data show over 95,000 clones, with around 65% seen just once and 24% held by the top ten. What was sequenced was memory CD8+ T cells sorted from blood. Subset: CD45RO+ cells pooled with CCR7-negative TemRA cells. These receptors came from a woman in her twenties or thirties in good health.

This clone was seen a few times. V and J are TRBV2 and TRBJ2-7, with D possibly TRBD1 on 7 matching bases. CDR1 and CDR2 from the germline V gene are SNHLY and FYNNEI. The CDR3 loop spans 14 amino acids. V was cut by 3 bases and J by 3 bases, with 12 bases left in between. The DNA of the CDR3 is TGTGCCAGCAGTGAGCGGGACAGTTACTACGAGCAGTACTTC. The encoded protein is CASSERDSYYEQYF.

The CDR3 region is CASSLAELPYEQYF. The CDR3 DNA follows: TGTGCCAGCAGCTTGGCCGAGCTTCCCTACGAGCAGTACTTC. The J gene is TRBJ2-7, the V gene TRBV5-6; unclear D gene. The CDR3 contains 14 residues. The ends were cut back, 0 bases at V and 2 bases at J, with 9 bases in the middle. Germline V gives CDR1 SGHDT, CDR2 YYEEEE.

In its sample, this clone was seen once. The genes are TRBV7-2 and TRBJ2-7; 10 bases agree with TRBD2. The CDR3 runs to 18 residues. The J segment lost 7 bases and the V segment lost 11 bases, leaving 26 bases of the junction unmatched. CDR1 is SGHTA and CDR2 is FQGNSA in the germline V gene. The CDR3 spells CAGAAILAGREEAEEQYF. The CDR3 DNA reads as TGTGCCGGCGCAGCCATACTAGCGGGGCGGGAGGAGGCGGAGGAGCAGTACTTC.

The V gene is TRBV2, the J gene TRBJ2-4; 8 positions agree with TRBD2. Germline-derived CDR1 and CDR2 are SNHLY and FYNNEI. The CDR3 spans 16 residues. Losses at the gene ends were 4 bases for V and 6 bases for J; bases not matched to a gene: 11. CDR3 region: CASSATKAGERNIQYF. The DNA of the CDR3 is TGTGCCAGCAGTGCAACCAAAGCGGGAGAGAGAAACATTCAGTACTTC.

The chain joins TRBV2 to TRBJ2-7, with D possibly TRBD1 on 5 matching bases. CDR1 SNHLY and CDR2 FYNNEI come from the germline V gene. The CDR3 loop spans 15 amino acids. The germline V and J ends were trimmed by 1 base and 4 bases, with 14 bases remaining between them. CDR3 in amino acids: CASSEVSGFGYEQYF. CDR3 coding DNA: TGTGCCAGCAGTGAAGTGTCAGGGTTCGGGTACGAGCAGTACTTC. Filled out from reference TRBV2 and TRBJ2-7, the complete variable domain reads EPEVTQTPSHQVTQMGQEVILRCVPISNHLYFYWYRQILGQKVEFLVSFYNNEISEKSEIFDDQFSVERPDGSNFTLKIRSTKLEDSAMYFCASSEVSGFGYEQYFGPGTRLTVT.

The chain carries TRBV6-5 and TRBJ1-1; no clear D. V gave up 6 bases and J gave up 5 bases, with 16 bases separating them. CDR1 is MNHEY, CDR2 SVGAGI, per germline. The CDR3 is 14 residues long. For the CDR3, the DNA is TGTGCCAGCAGACCTAGCAGCAGAGGAACTGAAGCTTTCTTT. Translation gives CASRPSSRGTEAFF.

CDR3 bases: TGTGCCAGCGGCCGACAGGGGGCCGGAGAGACCCAGTACTTC. Its protein is CASGRQGAGETQYF. This rearrangement joins TRBV2 to TRBJ2-5; 10 bases agree with TRBD1. The CDR3 length is 14 residues. J gave up 4 bases and V 8 bases, and 7 bases lay outside the gene matches. Germline V CDR1 and CDR2: SNHLY, FYNNEI.

V gene TRBV7-2 combines with J gene TRBJ1-5; the D is unclear. Germline V CDR1 and CDR2: SGHTA, FQGNSA. V dropped 5 bases and J dropped 10 bases, with 15 bases sitting between them. The CDR3 is 13 residues long. CDR3 bases: TGTGCCAGCAGCCAAGATCCCGGCGGTCCCCAGCATTTT. Amino acid sequence: CASSQDPGGPQHF.

The gene calls are TRBV28 and TRBJ1-2, with 10 bases matching TRBD1. The germline V gene has CDR1 MDHEN and CDR2 SYDVKM. The CDR3 sequence is 13 residues long. Losses at the gene ends were 7 bases for V and 6 bases for J; bases not matched to a gene: 5. DNA for the CDR3: TGTGCCAGCACCGAGACAGGGGGCGATGGCTACACCTTC. Translated: CASTETGGDGYTF.

Written as DNA, the CDR3 is TGTGCCAGCAGTTTCCGGACCGGAACCTACAATGAGCAGTTCTTC. Translated: CASSFRTGTYNEQFF. This chain joins TRBV27 and TRBJ2-1, with no clear D. The germline V gene has CDR1 MNHEY and CDR2 SMNVEV (reference sequence). The CDR3 loop spans 15 amino acids. V lost 3 bases to trimming and J lost 2 bases, with 11 bases between them.

The rearrangement links TRBV4-2 to TRBJ1-1; D gene unclear. The CDR3 contains 15 residues. V was pared by 0 bases and J by 2 bases, with 10 bases between. Germline V gene lookup returns CDR1 LGHNA and CDR2 YNFKEQ. CDR3 nucleotides: TGTGCCAGCAGCCAAGATTGGCCCACAAACACTGAAGCTTTCTTT. Translated: CASSQDWPTNTEAFF.

This clone has just a few counts. The chain has TRBV10-1 and TRBJ2-5; D is unclear. Trimming removed 2 bases at V and 1 base at J, with 5 bases between. The germline gives CDR1 WNHNN, CDR2 SYGVQD (reference sequence). The CDR3 extends over 13 amino acids. CDR3 sequence (DNA): TGCGCCAGCAGTGAGGAATTCCAAGAGACCCAGTACTTC. It codes for CASSEEFQETQYF.

The gene calls are TRBV14 and TRBJ1-3; no firm D call. CDR1 is SGHDN and CDR2 is FVKESK in the germline V gene. This CDR3 comprises 14 residues. Trimming cost V 1 base and J 0 bases, with 4 bases left between them. CDR3 region: CASSQVHSGNTIYF. Written as DNA, the CDR3 is TGTGCCAGCAGCCAAGTACACTCTGGAAACACCATATATTTT.

The genes are TRBV19 and TRBJ2-6; possible D gene TRBD2, 6 bases. Looked up from germline, CDR1 is LNHDA and CDR2 is SQIVND (reference sequence). This CDR3 region has 15 residues. Deletions cut 3 bases from V and 3 bases from J, with 9 bases between. The CDR3 loop reads CASSMGGGGANVLTF. The CDR3 DNA sequence: TGTGCCAGTAGTATGGGGGGTGGTGGGGCCAACGTCCTGACTTTC.

The gene calls are TRBV5-6 and TRBJ2-1, with 7 bases aligning to TRBD1. The V and J ends lost 4 bases and 15 bases, in that order; junction bases with no gene match: 19. Germline CDR1 is SGHDT and CDR2 is YYEEEE. There are 15 residues in the CDR3. CDR3 coding DNA: TGTGCCAGCAGCAACCGGGACAGTGACTCCGTTAAACGGTTCTTC. This translates into CASSNRDSDSVKRFF.

The rearrangement links TRBV20-1 to TRBJ1-2; D gene unclear. Trimming pared 5 bases from V and 2 bases from J, leaving 3 bases between. Germline CDR1 is DFQATT and CDR2 is SNEGSKA (reference sequence). The CDR3 extends over 10 amino acids. The CDR3 spells CSALNYGYTF. In DNA, the CDR3 is TGCAGTGCTTTGAACTATGGCTACACCTTC.

This clone was counted between two and nine times. This rearrangement joins TRBV27 to TRBJ2-7; 12 bases are a match to TRBD2. The germline gives CDR1 MNHEY, CDR2 SMNVEV (reference sequence). The CDR3 extends over 14 amino acids. V dropped 6 bases and J dropped 6; count of bases not matched to a gene: 6. The CDR3 DNA is TGTGCCAGCAGCCTCCTAGCGGGAGGGCCCGAGCAGTACTTC. This encodes CASSLLAGGPEQYF.

Comment on this clone: Other DNA sequences in the sample encode the same CDR3. The genes are TRBV4-1 and TRBJ2-7; no definite D call. CDR1 MGHRA and CDR2 YSYEKL come from the germline V gene. V was clipped by 1 base and J by 4 bases, with 8 bases between them. This CDR3 has 13 amino acids. CDR3 in DNA: TGCGCCAGCAGCCAAGGACTCGGGTACGAGCAGTACTTC. Its protein is CASSQGLGYEQYF.

This clone has at least ten counts. V is TRBV4-2 and J is TRBJ1-1, with D possibly matching TRBD1 (5 bases). There are 14 residues in the CDR3. Per the germline V gene, CDR1 is LGHNA and CDR2 is YNFKEQ. V was cut by 1 base and J by 4 bases, with 10 bases left in between. CDR3 DNA: TGTGCCAGCAGCCAAGGGGACGAGAGCACTGAAGCTTTCTTT. Protein product: CASSQGDESTEAFF.

A few counts support this clone. The chain has TRBV19 and TRBJ1-5, with TRBD1 matching over 8 bases. With 4 bases clipped from V and 0 bases from J, the junction kept 11 bases outside the gene matches. Germline V gene data show CDR1 as LNHDA and CDR2 as SQIVND (reference sequence). This CDR3 has 18 amino acids. The CDR3 region has the DNA TGTGCCAGTAGTACGACTAACAGGGGGGGCCTTAGCAATCAGCCCCAGCATTTT. This encodes CASSTTNRGGLSNQPQHF.

V is TRBV7-9 and J is TRBJ2-7, with TRBD2 matching 8 bases. The J segment lost 2 bases and the V segment lost 7 bases, leaving 13 bases of the junction unmatched. From germline, CDR1 is SEHNR and CDR2 FQNEAQ (reference sequence). This CDR3 comprises 16 residues. The CDR3: CASTLILREAPYEQYF. CDR3 bases: TGTGCCAGCACCCTAATCTTGCGGGAGGCCCCCTACGAGCAGTACTTC.

This clone was detected a few times. The chain has TRBV5-3 and TRBJ1-2, with 7 bases matching TRBD1. TRBV5-3 is given ORF status, its function remaining uncertain. This CDR3 has 19 residues. V gave up 4 bases and J gave up 9 bases; unmatched junction bases: 27. Written as DNA, the CDR3 is TGTGCCAGAAGCCAGATGAAATACGACAGGGCCCCTAGGGTTTTTTGCTACACCTTC. Translating it yields CARSQMKYDRAPRVFCYTF.

V is TRBV5-8 and J is TRBJ2-1; weak D call: TRBD2 (5 bases). CDR3 length: 15 amino acids. Per germline, CDR1 SGHTS and CDR2 YDEGEE. Trimming shortened V by 4 bases and J by 4 bases, and 15 bases separated the two germline ends. In nucleotides, the CDR3 is TGTGCCAGCAGCCACGGCTTGCCGGGGTACAATGAGCAGTTCTTC. This translates into CASSHGLPGYNEQFF.